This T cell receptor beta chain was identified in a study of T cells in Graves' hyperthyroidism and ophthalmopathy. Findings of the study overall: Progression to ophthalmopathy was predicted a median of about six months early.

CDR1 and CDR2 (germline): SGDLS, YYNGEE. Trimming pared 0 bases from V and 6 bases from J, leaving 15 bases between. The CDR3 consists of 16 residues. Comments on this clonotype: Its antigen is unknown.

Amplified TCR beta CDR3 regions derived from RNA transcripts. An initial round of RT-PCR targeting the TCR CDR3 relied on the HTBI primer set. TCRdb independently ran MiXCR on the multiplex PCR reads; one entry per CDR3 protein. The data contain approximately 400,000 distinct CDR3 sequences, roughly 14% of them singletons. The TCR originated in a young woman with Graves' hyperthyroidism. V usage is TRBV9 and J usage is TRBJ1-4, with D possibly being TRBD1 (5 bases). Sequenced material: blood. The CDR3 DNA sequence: TGTGCCAGCAGCGTAGGAGGAGGGGCCGGGGATGAAAAACTGTTTTTT. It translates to CASSVGGGAGDEKLFF.